These T cell receptor beta chains were read from a single sample in a study of blood T cell repertoires in COVID-19. Data came from immunoSEQ multiplex PCR; TCRdb stores just in-frame clones and leaves some out. Among roughly 290,000 clones listed, 85% to 90% were seen once. The source material was PBMCs or T cells enriched from blood (not recorded which). These TCRs come from a woman under 30 with acute COVID-19. CDR3s include the opening cysteine and the closing phenylalanine or tryptophan. The D gene is left open where the match is weak.

D,V,J,CDR3
-,TRBV7-2,TRBJ1-1,CASSLVAGNTEAFF
-,TRBV5-1,TRBJ1-1,CASSLEGVGQAFF
-,TRBV5-8,TRBJ1-1,CASSLGASRPNTEAFF
TRBD2,TRBV28,TRBJ2-7,CASSPSTSASYEQYF
-,TRBV27,TRBJ1-1,CASSLKGSAEAFF
TRBD1,TRBV9,TRBJ2-7,CASSVTGDTSYEQYF
TRBD2,TRBV11-3,TRBJ2-3,CASSLVLFATSGISTDTQYF
TRBD2,TRBV19,TRBJ2-1,CASTPASGTVEQFF
-,TRBV18,TRBJ2-7,CASSPVGTYEQYF
TRBD2,TRBV28,TRBJ2-7,CASSSVTYGGSIYEQYF
-,TRBV7-8,TRBJ1-1,CASSLSRTEAFF
-,TRBV11-2,TRBJ2-7,CASSLVQTYEQYF
TRBD1,TRBV24-1,TRBJ2-1,CATSDWGTGSSYNEQFF
TRBD2,TRBV10-2,TRBJ2-1,CASTLALADSYNEQFF
TRBD2,TRBV19,TRBJ2-1,CASSIAGRLAVYNEQFF
TRBD2,TRBV10-2,TRBJ2-7,CASSESTQLAGVIYEQYF
TRBD2,TRBV6-5,TRBJ2-3,CATGLAGGLDTQYF
TRBD1,TRBV6-6,TRBJ2-2,CASSRQGWIQGGELFF
-,TRBV4-1,TRBJ1-1,CASSQGLGLATEAFF
TRBD2,TRBV15,TRBJ2-1,CATSRRPSGRAPQNNEQFF
-,TRBV3-1/TRBV3-2,TRBJ2-7,CASSPGRPSSYEQYF
-,TRBV28,TRBJ1-4,CASTPDKGLEKLFF
-,TRBV3-1/TRBV3-2,TRBJ1-5,CASSQTGYSNQPQHF
TRBD1,TRBV7-2,TRBJ2-7,CASSLAGTGGSYEQYF
TRBD1,TRBV7-2,TRBJ1-3,CASSPRTGTVSGNTIYF
-,TRBV6-2/TRBV6-3,TRBJ1-1,CASSYRETTVNTEAFF
TRBD2,TRBV6-5,TRBJ2-7,CASSYQGLAGNEQYF
-,TRBV4-3,TRBJ2-2,CASSGQSLNTGELFF
-,TRBV11-2,TRBJ2-7,CASSLDGGLYEQYF
TRBD1,TRBV19,TRBJ1-5,CASSIGTVFDQPQHF
-,TRBV24-1,TRBJ2-2,CATSVSGDTGELFF
-,TRBV6-2/TRBV6-3,TRBJ1-6,CASSYRPGAGGNSPLHF
-,TRBV6-6,TRBJ2-1,CASSYWRGRDNEQFF
TRBD2,TRBV5-8,TRBJ2-5,CASSLGTSGQETQYF
-,TRBV19,TRBJ2-2,CASSAAGSFTGELFF
TRBD2,TRBV15,TRBJ2-2,CATSRPLPGGGELFF
TRBD2,TRBV7-9,TRBJ2-1,CASSWVLTSGNYNEQFF
-,TRBV7-9,TRBJ2-5,CASTFLETQYF
TRBD1,TRBV7-9,TRBJ2-7,CASSVGQGSYEQYF
TRBD2,TRBV30,TRBJ2-1,CAWNGLAGPNEQFF
-,TRBV4-2,TRBJ1-3,CASSQDGLAQISGNTIYF
-,TRBV7-9,TRBJ2-7,CASSLLLGHPYEQYF
-,TRBV7-8,TRBJ2-2,CASSFRVVRELFF
TRBD2,TRBV19,TRBJ2-1,CASSIVRGSRPNEQFF
-,TRBV18,TRBJ2-5,CASSPLATGGETQYF
-,TRBV10-3,TRBJ2-1,CAIKAEKNVYNEQFF
-,TRBV9,TRBJ1-1,CASSGGTNTEAFF
TRBD1,TRBV18,TRBJ2-1,CASSTRGNEQFF
TRBD1,TRBV19,TRBJ1-5,CASSAPTGGLSNQPQHF